This TCR beta chain stems from a study of OX40 agonist ivuxolimab in advanced cancers. Background on the study: At approximately 83% male, the cohort had a mean age of around 56 years, ranging from 23 to 79. Eligibility admitted prior anti-PD-1, anti-PD-L1 or anti-CTLA-4 therapy; around 38% had some. Partial responses were achieved by three patients: one hepatocellular carcinoma, two cutaneous melanoma.

A single count supports this clone. Mismatch with germline at one junction end may stem from a read error. Other DNA sequences from this sample encode an identical CDR3 as well. TCRdb keeps only in-frame clones here, not all; method: immunoSEQ multiplex PCR. The sample includes 79,000 or so clones, less than 95% of them seen just once. The sequence was obtained from an adult with an advanced solid tumor such as melanoma, head and neck, liver or kidney cancer. The material sequenced was CD4+ or CD8+ T cells sorted from blood, taken in a trial of the OX40 agonist ivuxolimab.

CDR3 in DNA: TGTGCCAGCAGTTACTCAGGGGTCGGGGCCAACGTCCTGACTTTT. Translating it yields CASSYSGVGANVLTF. The rearrangement uses TRBV6-5 and TRBJ2-6, with D tentatively TRBD1 or TRBD2 (5 bases each). This CDR3 region has 15 residues. CDR1 and CDR2 from the germline V gene are MNHEY and SVGAGI.